Reported below is one T cell receptor (beta chain). The antigen it recognizes is unknown. No much larger clonotype is one base removed from it; base qualities were not supplied. The cohort consisted of 600 or so healthy bone marrow donors. All cohort members were sampled while nominally healthy, although unrecorded immune exposures were likely present. The donor was CMV seronegative and was included in the group of a few hundred seronegative cohort members. Every donor gave a peripheral blood sample, and the peripheral blood mononuclear cells from that sample were used for TCR beta sequencing. The Qiagen DNeasy Blood Extraction Kit was used to extract genomic DNA from the blood cell samples. This entry comes from a study of cytomegalovirus exposure and HLA in healthy donors listed by TCRdb under 2017. About the full investigation: In an earlier analysis of roughly 500 of the donors, 250 to 350 Gb of sequence data and roughly 100 million unique TCR beta sequences from 150 million to 200 million T cells were reported. An early release covering about 600 HLA-typed donors comprised approximately 300 gigabases of sequencing data and 85 million to 100 million unique TCR sequences. The genetic ancestry cluster associated with self-reported Caucasian donors included over 80% of the roughly 410 genotyped donors. The study aimed to test whether signatures of past pathogen exposure could be identified by cataloging public T cell receptors. The T cell repertoires of 666 subjects were profiled by immunosequencing and related to cytomegalovirus serostatus. A separate validation cohort of more than 100 different subjects was used in addition to the approximately 700-subject first cohort. To predict cytomegalovirus infection status, the study brought together high-throughput TCR immunosequencing, statistical association of individual TCRs with disease status, and machine learning. In a later analysis, previously published TCR beta repertoires from roughly 710 donors were re-analyzed and high-resolution HLA genotyping was added so that TCR occurrence patterns could be studied. Rather than drawing on any new phenotypic data, the later analysis identified candidate immune exposures from TCR beta sequences and the way those sequences occurred across donors. An earlier analysis of 587 of the donors applied high-throughput TCR beta sequencing to assess whether each TCR beta V gene segment acted as functional or pseudogenic. Alongside the repertoire data, information on donor age, sex, ethnicity and CMV serostatus was compiled. A later genetic analysis took genome-wide SNP genotypes for about 55% of the roughly 670 donors and used that subset as a discovery cohort. Every repertoire in the discovery cohort had been generated on one and the same sequencing platform. Class I and class II HLA loci were covered by the typing at four-digit resolution. Typing coverage differed by locus: A, B, C, DRB1 and DQB1 were typed in roughly 620-630 donors, DQA1 in roughly 500, DPA1 in 600 to 610, and DPB1 in 472. Roughly 5 DR-DQ haplotypes were handled as single units for association and clustering, since linkage in the cohort was strong. On average, over 200,000 unique TCR beta nucleotide sequences were sequenced per donor among fewer than 500 genotyped donors of the cohort, with 15% to 20% of those sequences being non-productive. What the study reported, not specific to this receptor: According to a later genetic analysis, donors in an Asian-associated ancestry cluster had fewer N-insertions in productive TCRs than the approximately 690-donor mean. According to a later analysis, TCR association rates differed among HLA loci, with DRB1 alleles showing the most associated TCRs and HLA-C alleles showing the fewest. Roughly uniform sequencing depth across donors was assumed in presence/absence analyses, although this assumption may not hold. Because HLA typing was unavailable for some donors at each locus, only the typed subset was used in association tests. According to the authors, the approach could potentially be generalized to other disease states and immunological phenotypes. A later analysis found that HLA-associated TCR beta chains were more clonally expanded and had lower generation probabilities than equally common non-associated chains. Broadly in line with IMGT annotations, most TCR beta V segments showed up in productive rearrangements about 87% or about 30% of the time in an earlier analysis of under 700 of the donors. The cohort was sequenced for TCR beta chains only, and without alpha or paired-chain data the features that could be detected were limited. Correlated functional status among segregating V segments might be attributable to linkage disequilibrium, but an unknown experimental factor could not be ruled out. A later genetic analysis associated a missense DCLRE1C variant with V-gene and J-gene trimming of TCR beta chains, and an independent cohort replicated the association. Because counts were too low, seventeen rarely observed V segments, including chromosome 9 orphons, were left out of the earlier analysis of approximately 580 of the donors. A cluster of highly shared sequence variants was judged likely to be a technical artifact of the sequencing pipeline. At a false discovery rate of 0.05, a later analysis linked 16,000 or so TCR beta sequences to specific HLA alleles. Assigning TCR associations to individual alleles was difficult when HLA alleles, especially DR and DQ, strongly co-occurred. In a later analysis, most CMV-associated TCR beta chains were found to appear HLA-restricted, with HLA associations seemingly driven largely by CMV exposure. While some public TCRs were present in many individuals, most TCR sequences turned up only very rarely across donors. A few of the identified cytomegalovirus-associated TCR beta chains were confirmed in vitro to be specific for cytomegalovirus antigens. Several of the top co-occurrence clusters appeared to be linked to parvovirus B19, influenza, CMV and Epstein-Barr virus, according to a later analysis. A further reported finding was that TCR beta sequences accurately predicted the HLA-A and HLA-B alleles for most subjects in the first cohort. The study listed 150 to 200 TCR beta chains as associated with cytomegalovirus. In both the original and validation cohorts, the classifier was reported to diagnose cytomegalovirus status with high specificity and sensitivity. The only immune exposure information available for the cohort was CMV serostatus.

The library relied on the immunoSEQ multiplex PCR assay. For the multiplex PCR, a mixture combining 60 forward primers for TCR Vbeta segments and 13 reverse primers for TCR Jbeta segments was used. A multiplex PCR assay on genomic DNA amplified the CDR3 region of rearranged TCR beta genes. The amplified TCR beta libraries were sequenced on the Illumina HiSeq System as 87-base-pair reads. The study's processing was this. Across the 500 to 750 repertoires, a later analysis counted tens of millions of unique TCR beta chains, 9.5 million to 13 million of which were shared by at least two donors. Raw reads were error-corrected and collapsed into unique sequences with a nearest-neighbor algorithm that merged closely related sequences to remove PCR and sequencing errors. To assign V, D and J gene segments, CDR3 sequences were aligned to IMGT reference sequences. For a sequence to be retained, a match of at least six nucleotides to both a V gene segment and a J gene segment was required. A rearrangement counted as productive if the CDR3 had no stop codons and remained in frame with V and J, and every other rearrangement counted as non-productive. CDR3 was defined according to IMGT convention as the region running from the second conserved V-encoded cysteine to the conserved J-encoded phenylalanine. The earlier analysis of a few hundred of the donors excluded sequences that lacked an unambiguous match to a single V gene segment. In an earlier analysis of 450 to 750 of the donors, a V segment was called functional when productive rearrangements were above 56.7%, and segregating when the standard deviation between donors exceeded 5%. A statistical classification framework was built for diagnosing cytomegalovirus status from the catalog of TCR beta chain sequences. A later analysis assigned V and J genes by comparing TCR nucleotide sequences with IMGT/GENE-DB human TR gene sequences. A later analysis assigned CDR3 sequences and most-parsimonious VDJ recombination scenarios with the TCRdist pipeline. In a later analysis, every TCR beta chain was defined by the combination of its CDR3 amino acid sequence and its V-gene family, and reads without a unique V-gene family were dropped. As a way to deal with suspected cross-contamination and a sequencing artifact, a later analysis dropped approximately 590 nucleotide sequences that were highly shared and had low generation probability. A later analysis calculated a clonal expansion index for each public chain from normalized within-repertoire ranks of inferred template counts. A later analysis computed generation probabilities with a VDJ recombination model fitted to out-of-frame rearrangements, and checked the results against IGoR. In a later analysis, hypergeometric tests were used to score TCR-TCR, TCR-HLA and TCR-CMV co-occurrence, with a repertoire-size bias correction applied to TCR pairs. False discovery rates were estimated in a later analysis by permuting HLA or CMV assignments 20 times. In a later analysis, co-occurring TCRs were grouped using DBSCAN, with TCRdist sequence similarity added in when clustering inside HLA-allele-positive subsets. Repertoires with fewer than 30,000 or more than 120,000 public chains, plus five repertoires with anomalous nucleotide sharing, were excluded from co-occurrence clustering. TCRdb's version of the immuneACCESS table is confined to in-frame rearrangements and falls short of the full clone set. An unresolved V gene accounts for under half of the shortfall where checked; the remainder is of unknown origin. Clone size and the V and J calls come from that table; the DNA yielded D and trimming. Within this sample are 83,000 or so clones, with 60% to 80% of them counted one time only. The ten largest clones add up to about 6.4% of the sample.

The specimen was PBMCs. This sequence originates from a female donor in good health and CMV-seronegative.

The CDR3 sequence is CASSSGRDSNYEQYF. The DNA sequence follows: TGTGCCAGCAGCTCGGGTCGGGACAGCAACTACGAGCAGTACTTC. This sequence uses TRBV7-2 and TRBJ2-7; 7 of the junction bases match TRBD1. The CDR1 and CDR2 encoded by the germline V gene are SGHTA and FQGNSA. The CDR3 goes from the cysteine to the phenylalanine over 15 residues. This entry keeps only the CDR3 DNA: 45 bases, framed from base 1. Clipping removes 4 bases from V and 3 bases from J, with 9 as the unmatched junction base count.